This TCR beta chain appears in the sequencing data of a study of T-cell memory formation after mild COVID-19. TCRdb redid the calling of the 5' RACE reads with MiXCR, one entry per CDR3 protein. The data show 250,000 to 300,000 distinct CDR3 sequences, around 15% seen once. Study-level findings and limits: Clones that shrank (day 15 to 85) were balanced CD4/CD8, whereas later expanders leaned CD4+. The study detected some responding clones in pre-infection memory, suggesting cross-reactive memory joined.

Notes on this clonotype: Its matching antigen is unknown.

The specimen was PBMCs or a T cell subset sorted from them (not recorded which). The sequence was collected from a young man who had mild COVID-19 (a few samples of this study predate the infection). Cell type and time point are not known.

The DNA of the CDR3 is TGTGCCAGCAGACGATTCACAGATACGCAGTATTTT. Amino acids: CASRRFTDTQYF. The rearrangement uses TRBV7-2 and TRBJ2-3; D unclear. The V gene lost 6 bases and the J gene lost 2 bases, with 6 bases spanning the gap. Germline V gene lookup returns CDR1 SGHTA and CDR2 FQGNSA. The CDR3 extends over 12 amino acids.